Following are 18 T cell receptor beta chains from one sample sequenced in a study of blood T cells in healthy people across ages. The second PCR ran about 6 to 11 cycles with a sample-barcoded 5' primer and J-beta primers. TCRdb recomputed calls from the 5' RACE reads with MiXCR, one row per CDR3 protein. This repertoire shows just under 750,000 distinct CDR3 sequences, 20% to 25% found once; its top ten account for 22%. Input material: blood. The source is a man aged 70 or older in good health.

The chain joins TRBV5-1 to TRBJ1-1, with 7 bases aligning to TRBD1. The CDR3 has 18 residues. Germline V gives CDR1 SGHRS, CDR2 YFSETQ. With 0 bases clipped from V and 0 bases from J, the junction kept 11 bases outside the gene matches. Here the CDR3 reads CASSLAAGGQTMNTEAFF. The CDR3 nucleotides read TGCGCCAGCAGCTTGGCAGCAGGGGGTCAGACAATGAACACTGAAGCTTTCTTT.

The genes are TRBV20-1 and TRBJ2-4; the match to TRBD2 covers 10 bases. The CDR3 is 14 amino acids. The germline V gene encodes CDR1 DFQATT and CDR2 SNEGSKA (reference sequence). Trimming at V came to 1 base and at J to 8 bases, leaving 5 bases not matched to a gene. The CDR3 coding sequence is TGCAGTGCTAGAGGACCCGGGACTAGCGACATTCAGTACTTC. Translating it yields CSARGPGTSDIQYF.

In its sample, this clonotype was seen a few times. CDR3 residues: CASSLWGQPQHF. CDR3 nucleotide sequence: TGTGCCAGCAGTTTATGGGGTCAGCCCCAGCATTTT. J is TRBJ1-5 and V is TRBV28; D uncertain. In germline, CDR1 is MDHEN, CDR2 SYDVKM. The CDR3 is 12 residues long. V lost 0 bases and J 6 bases, leaving 3 bases between the germline ends.

As for this clonotype: A much larger clone lies one base from this, so it may be a read error. This sequence joins TRBV29-1 and TRBJ2-2; D is possibly TRBD1 or TRBD2 (6 bases each). Germline-derived CDR1 and CDR2 are SQVTM and ANQGSEA. This CDR3 region has 14 residues. CDR3 bases: TGCAGCGTTGTGGTCAGGAGGGGGACCGGGGAGCTGCTTTTT. It specifies CSVVVRRGTGELLF.

This clonotype was counted a few times. The rearrangement joins TRBV20-1 to TRBJ2-1; D unresolved. Matching the DNA end better, TRBJ2-5 makes the J call doubtful. The germline V gene has CDR1 DFQATT and CDR2 SNEGSKA (reference sequence). The CDR3 covers 12 residues. The CDR3, as DNA: TGCAGTGCTACGCCCTTCACCGAGACCCAGTACTTC. Amino acids: CSATPFTETQYF.

This chain links TRBV28 with TRBJ2-7, with TRBD2 identical over 12 bases. Germline V gives CDR1 MDHEN, CDR2 SYDVKM. The CDR3 runs 14 residues. V lost 5 bases to trimming and J lost 6 bases; unmatched junction nucleotides: 5. DNA for the CDR3: TGTGCCAGCAGTCTAGCGGGGGGGCCAGTCGAGCAGTACTTC. The encoded protein is CASSLAGGPVEQYF.

There are a few counts of this clonotype. This chain uses TRBV29-1 with TRBJ1-2; the D is unclear. The CDR3 is made up of 13 amino acids. Trimming stripped 3 bases from V and 3 bases from J, with 11 bases between. The germline V gene encodes CDR1 SQVTM and CDR2 ANQGSEA. CDR3 nucleotides: TGCAGCGTTGAGGGCGGAACTTACTATGGCTACACCTTC. Amino acid sequence: CSVEGGTYYGYTF. Variable domain in full (rest from reference TRBV29-1 and TRBJ1-2): SAVISQKPSRDICQRGTSLTIQCQVDSQVTMMFWYRQQPGQSLTLIATANQGSEATYESGFVIDKFPISRPNLTFSTLTVSNMSPEDSSIYLCSVEGGTYYGYTFGSGTRLTVV.

This clonotype occurred many times. The rearrangement uses TRBV12-3 or TRBV12-4 and TRBJ2-1, with TRBD2 matching over 11 bases. CDR3 length: 15 amino acids. V lost 6 bases, J lost 3 bases, and 4 bases stayed unmatched. CDR3 region: CASSLTSGSYNEQFF. The CDR3, as DNA: TGTGCCAGCAGCTTAACTAGCGGGAGCTACAATGAGCAGTTCTTC.

The chain couples TRBV7-9 to TRBJ2-1; TRBD2 aligns across 9 bases. CDR1 is SEHNR, CDR2 FQNEAQ, per germline (reference sequence). CDR3 length equals 14 residues. The junction had 9 bases not matched to a gene; V was cut back by 5 bases and J by 10 bases. CDR3 residues: CASSTSSGSGEQFF. The CDR3 DNA reads as TGTGCCAGCAGCACTAGTAGCGGGAGCGGGGAGCAGTTCTTC.

The table lists this clonotype with many counts. The chain is built from TRBV7-6 and TRBJ2-7; 7 bases are a match to TRBD2. This CDR3 is built from 13 residues. The germline V gene encodes CDR1 SGHVS and CDR2 FNYEAQ. Trimming cost V 5 bases and J 3 bases; bases outside gene matches: 4. CDR3 sequence reads: CASSLQRDYEQYV. CDR3 DNA: TGTGCCAGCAGCCTTCAGCGGGACTACGAGCAGTACGTC.

The rearrangement links TRBV5-1 to TRBJ1-2, with 9 bases lining up with TRBD1. Trimming at V came to 2 bases and at J to 4 bases, leaving 9 bases not matched to a gene. Germline values: CDR1 SGHRS, CDR2 YFSETQ. CDR3 size: 16 residues. The CDR3 here is CASSLTGTGRGYGYTF. CDR3 DNA: TGCGCCAGCAGCTTAACAGGGACAGGGCGCGGCTATGGCTACACCTTC.

This chain connects TRBV7-6 to TRBJ2-7; D is unresolved. The germline gives CDR1 SGHVS, CDR2 FNYEAQ. CDR3 size: 14 residues. Between the trimmed V and J ends, which lost 4 bases and 4 bases, there was a span of 14 bases. The CDR3 loop reads CASSSPLGRYEQYF. The DNA for the CDR3 is TGTGCCAGCAGCTCACCTCTAGGCAGATACGAGCAGTACTTC.

The chain employs TRBV4-2 and TRBJ1-2, with TRBD1 matching over 9 bases. This CDR3 comprises 17 residues. With V trimmed by 2 bases and J by 0 bases, 7 bases remained unmatched. In germline, CDR1 is LGHNA, CDR2 YNFKEQ. The CDR3 here is CASSQQGQGSTNYGYTF. The DNA for the CDR3 is TGTGCCAGCAGCCAACAGGGACAGGGATCAACTAACTATGGCTACACCTTC.

This clonotype was seen a few times. This rearrangement joins TRBV20-1 to TRBJ2-2, with 11 positions matching TRBD1. The V segment lost 1 base and the J segment 7 bases; nucleotides outside the gene matches: 5. In germline, CDR1 is DFQATT, CDR2 SNEGSKA (reference sequence). The CDR3 spans 15 residues. The CDR3 spells CSARGPGTGGGELFF. Written as DNA, the CDR3 is TGCAGTGCTAGAGGCCCCGGGACAGGGGGCGGGGAGCTGTTTTTT.

This chain connects TRBV6-2 or TRBV6-3 to TRBJ1-2, with TRBD1 identical over 7 bases. Trimming removed 7 bases from V and 10 bases from J; junction bases left unmatched: 21. The CDR3 contains 16 residues. CDR1 and CDR2 from the germline V gene are MNHEY and SVGEGT. The CDR3 reads CASTLKGNRGQRDYTF. The CDR3, as DNA: TGTGCCAGCACCTTAAAGGGGAACAGGGGCCAGCGAGACTACACCTTC.

This clonotype showed up just a few times. The chain joins TRBV5-5 to TRBJ1-4, with 7 nucleotides matching TRBD1. The CDR3 is 16 amino acids. Germline values: CDR1 SGHKS, CDR2 YYEKEE (reference sequence). After removal of 2 bases from V and 3 bases from J, the junction contained 7 bases not matched to a gene. CDR3 residues: CASSFRGGSANEKLFF. CDR3 nucleotide sequence: TGTGCCAGCAGCTTCAGGGGGGGGTCGGCTAATGAAAAACTGTTTTTT.

CDR3 DNA: TGTGCCAGCAGTGAACAGGGTAGCGAGCAGTACTTC. Amino acid sequence: CASSEQGSEQYF. The V and J genes are TRBV2 and TRBJ2-7; D is possibly TRBD1 (5 bases). V lost 2 bases and J lost 6, with 8 bases in between. The CDR3 is 12 residues long. Germline V gives CDR1 SNHLY, CDR2 FYNNEI.

This clonotype came up a few times. The chain recombines TRBV12-3 or TRBV12-4 with TRBJ2-1; D is uncertain. The CDR3 covers 12 residues. V gave up 5 bases and J gave up 5 bases, with 7 bases separating them. The CDR3 DNA reads as TGTGCCAGCAGTCCACGGAACAATGAGCAGTTCTTC. Translation gives CASSPRNNEQFF.